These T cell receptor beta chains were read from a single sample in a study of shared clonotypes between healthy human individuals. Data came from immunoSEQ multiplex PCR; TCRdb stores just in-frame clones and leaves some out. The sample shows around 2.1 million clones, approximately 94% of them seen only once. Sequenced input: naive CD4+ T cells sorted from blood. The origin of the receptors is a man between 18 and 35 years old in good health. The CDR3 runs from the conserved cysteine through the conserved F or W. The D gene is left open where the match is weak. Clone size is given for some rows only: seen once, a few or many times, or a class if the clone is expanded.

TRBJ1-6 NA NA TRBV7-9 TGTGCCAGCCAGGGGAATAATTCACCCCTCCACTTT CASQGNNSPLHF
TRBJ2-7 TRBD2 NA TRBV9 TGTGCCAGCAGCGTCGCTAGCGGGGGTGAGCAGTACTTC CASSVASGGEQYF
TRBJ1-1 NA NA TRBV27 TGTGCCAGCAGTTCGCCCTTCCGCTCTGAAGCTTTCTTT CASSSPFRSEAFF
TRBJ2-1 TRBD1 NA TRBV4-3 TGCGCCAGCAGCCAAAGGGGGGGGACAGGGGAAAGCTCCTACAATGAGCAGTTCTTC CASSQRGGTGESSYNEQFF
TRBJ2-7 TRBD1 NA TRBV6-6 TGTGCCAGCAGTTACCCCAGGGGGACCTCCTACGAGCAGTACTTC CASSYPRGTSYEQYF
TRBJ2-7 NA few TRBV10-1 TGCGCCAGCAGTGCCACAGAGACACGCGGGCAGTACTTC CASSATETRGQYF
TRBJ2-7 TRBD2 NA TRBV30 TGTGCCTGGAGACTAGCGGGAGGGCCCCAATACGAGCAGTACTTC CAWRLAGGPQYEQYF
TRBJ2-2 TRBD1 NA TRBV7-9 TGTGCCAGCAGCCCTATGACAGGGGACACCGGGGAGCTGTTTTTT CASSPMTGDTGELFF
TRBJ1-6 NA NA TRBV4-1 TGCGCCAGCAGCCAAGGAGGACAGCTACCCCTCCACTTT CASSQGGQLPLHF
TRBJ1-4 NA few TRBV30 TGTGCCTGGAGATTCGGCGGGGAAAAACTGTTTTTT CAWRFGGEKLFF
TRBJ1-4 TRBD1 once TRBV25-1 TGTGCCAGCAGTGCCGAATACAGGGGAGAAAAACTGTTTTTT CASSAEYRGEKLFF
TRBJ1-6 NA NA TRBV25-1 TGTGCCAGCGAAGACAGTACCTATAATTCACCCCTCCACTTT CASEDSTYNSPLHF
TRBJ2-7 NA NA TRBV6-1 TGTGCCAGCAGTGTACTCTTCGAGCAGTACTTC CASSVLFEQYF
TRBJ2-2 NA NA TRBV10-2 TGCGCCAGCACGAGGGAGACCGGGGAGCTGTTTTTT CASTRETGELFF
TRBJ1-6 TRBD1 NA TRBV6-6 TGTGCCAGCAGCTTCCGACAGGGGGAGTCACCCCTCCACTTT CASSFRQGESPLHF
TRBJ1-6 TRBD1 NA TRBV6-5 TGTGCCAGCAGTCCGACAGGGCACTTAAATTCACCCCTCCACTTT CASSPTGHLNSPLHF
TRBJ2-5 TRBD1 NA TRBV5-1 TGCGCCAGCAGCTTGTTAGGGACAGGGCTAAGGGAGACCCAGTACTTC CASSLLGTGLRETQYF
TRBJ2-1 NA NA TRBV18 TGTGCCAGCTCACCACAGGGGCGGGATGAGCAGTTCTTC CASSPQGRDEQFF
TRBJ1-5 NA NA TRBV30 TGTGCCTGGAGTGTATCCGGGCTTAGCAATCAGCCCCAGCATTTT CAWSVSGLSNQPQHF
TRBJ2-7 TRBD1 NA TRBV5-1 TGCGCCAGCAGCTTGGTAGGGGGCGGGTACGAGCAGTACTTC CASSLVGGGYEQYF
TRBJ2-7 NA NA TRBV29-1 TGCAGCGGTGGGCGAGGAGGGGGGAACGAGCAGTACTTC CSGGRGGGNEQYF
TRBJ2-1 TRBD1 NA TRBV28 TGTGCCAGCAGGACAGGGGAAAACAATGAGCAGTTCTTC CASRTGENNEQFF
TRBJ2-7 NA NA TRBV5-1 TGCGCCAGCAGCTCCCTCAAGAATACCGACTACGAGCAGTACTTC CASSSLKNTDYEQYF
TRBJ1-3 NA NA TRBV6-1 TGTGCCAGCAGTGAGCACGCCTCCTCGGTCGGAAACACCATATATTTT CASSEHASSVGNTIYF
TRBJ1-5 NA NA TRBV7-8 TGTGCCAGCAGCGAGGGGGGAAATCAGCCCCAGCATTTT CASSEGGNQPQHF
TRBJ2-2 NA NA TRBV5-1 TGCGCCAGCAGCTTGTCGGATCCCCGGAACACCGGGGAGCTGTTTTTT CASSLSDPRNTGELFF
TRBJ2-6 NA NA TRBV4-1 TGCGCCAGCAGCAGCTACAGGGCTGGGGCCAACGTCCTGACTTTC CASSSYRAGANVLTF